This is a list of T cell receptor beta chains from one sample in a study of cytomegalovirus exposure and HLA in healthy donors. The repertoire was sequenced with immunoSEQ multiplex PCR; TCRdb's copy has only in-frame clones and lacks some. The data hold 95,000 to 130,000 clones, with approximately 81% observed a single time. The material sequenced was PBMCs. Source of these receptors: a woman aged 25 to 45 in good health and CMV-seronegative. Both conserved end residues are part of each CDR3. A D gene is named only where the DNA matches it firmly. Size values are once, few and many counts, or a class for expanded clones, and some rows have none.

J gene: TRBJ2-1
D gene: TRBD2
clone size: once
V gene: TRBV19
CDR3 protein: CASSIALRLAGATDEQFF
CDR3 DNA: TGTGCCAGTAGTATAGCTTTACGACTAGCGGGAGCTACCGATGAGCAGTTCTTC

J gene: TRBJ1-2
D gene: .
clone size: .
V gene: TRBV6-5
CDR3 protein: CATRMTATYGYTF
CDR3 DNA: TGTGCCACCCGAATGACAGCGACCTATGGCTACACCTTC

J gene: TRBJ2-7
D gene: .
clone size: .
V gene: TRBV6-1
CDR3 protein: CASSRDIGDEQYF
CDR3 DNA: TGTGCCAGCAGTAGGGACATTGGGGACGAGCAGTACTTC

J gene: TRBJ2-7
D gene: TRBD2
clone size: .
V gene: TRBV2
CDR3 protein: CASRQERLAGVMYEQYF
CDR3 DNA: TGTGCCAGCAGACAGGAAAGACTAGCGGGAGTTATGTACGAGCAGTACTTC

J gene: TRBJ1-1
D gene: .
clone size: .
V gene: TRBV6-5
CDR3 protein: CASSSQGRTEAFF
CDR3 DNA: TGTGCCAGCAGTTCCCAGGGAAGGACTGAAGCTTTCTTT

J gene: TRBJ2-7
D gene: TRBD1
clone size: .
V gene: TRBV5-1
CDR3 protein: CASSTKTGKLADEQYF
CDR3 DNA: TGCGCCAGCAGCACCAAGACAGGGAAATTGGCCGACGAGCAGTACTTC

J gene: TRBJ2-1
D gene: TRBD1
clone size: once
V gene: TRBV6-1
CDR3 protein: CASSLQGAYNEQFF
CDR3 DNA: TGTGCCAGCAGTTTGCAGGGGGCATACAATGAGCAGTTCTTC

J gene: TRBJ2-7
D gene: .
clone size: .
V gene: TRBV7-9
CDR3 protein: CASSRDVGSYEQYF
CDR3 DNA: TGTGCCAGCAGCCGGGATGTGGGCTCCTACGAGCAGTACTTC

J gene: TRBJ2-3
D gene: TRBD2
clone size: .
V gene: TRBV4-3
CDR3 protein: CASSQGGLGSTDTQYF
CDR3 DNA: TGCGCCAGCAGCCAAGGGGGACTAGGAAGCACAGATACGCAGTATTTT

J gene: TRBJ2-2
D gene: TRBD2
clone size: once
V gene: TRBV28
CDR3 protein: CASSTVAGGPTGELFF
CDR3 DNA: TGTGCCAGCAGTACCGTAGCGGGAGGTCCCACCGGGGAGCTGTTTTTT

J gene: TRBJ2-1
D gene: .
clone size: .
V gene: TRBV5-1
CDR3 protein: CASRDMSSYNEQFF
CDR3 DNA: TGCGCCAGCAGGGACATGAGCTCCTACAATGAGCAGTTCTTC

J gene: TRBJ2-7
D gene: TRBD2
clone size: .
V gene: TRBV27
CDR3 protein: CASSPGTSGRNEQYF
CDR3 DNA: TGTGCCAGCAGTCCGGGGACTAGCGGGAGAAACGAGCAGTACTTC

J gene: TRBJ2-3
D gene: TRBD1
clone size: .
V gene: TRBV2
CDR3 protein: CASSVGQELTDTQYF
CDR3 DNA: TGTGCCAGCAGTGTAGGACAGGAGCTCACAGATACGCAGTATTTT